This is a list of T cell receptor beta chains from one sample in a study of T cell responses to AZD1222 COVID-19 vaccine. The table came from immunoSEQ multiplex PCR; TCRdb's copy has only in-frame clones and leaves some out. There are around 150,000 clones in the sample, with around 2.4% held by the top ten. Sequencing was performed on peripheral blood. The receptors shown here come from an adult in good health. Each CDR3 is given with its conserved first and last residue. The D gene is left open where the match is weak.

>TRBJ1-5|TRBV6-6|-
CASSRGDQPQHF
TGTGCCAGCAGTCGGGGTGATCAGCCCCAGCATTTT
>TRBJ2-1|TRBV30|-
CAWTGQGIYNEQFF
TGTGCCTGGACGGGGCAGGGTATTTACAATGAGCAGTTCTTC
>TRBJ2-5|TRBV7-7|TRBD2
CASSYGLAGGETQYF
TGTGCCAGCAGCTATGGACTAGCGGGGGGCGAGACCCAGTACTTC
>TRBJ1-2|TRBV4-1|-
CASSQLGQIYGYTF
TGCGCCAGCAGCCAATTGGGACAAATCTATGGCTACACCTTC
>TRBJ1-1|TRBV30|-
CASRGSGMNTEAFF
TGTGCCTCCAGGGGATCGGGAATGAACACTGAAGCTTTCTTT
>TRBJ2-4|TRBV3-1/TRBV3-2|TRBD2
CASSQWRSGGAANIQYF
TGTGCCAGCAGCCAGTGGAGAAGCGGGGGGGCCGCAAACATTCAGTACTTC
>TRBJ1-2|TRBV4-3|-
CASSQDILITGYTF
TGCGCCAGCAGCCAAGACATCCTTATAACTGGCTACACCTTC
>TRBJ1-5|TRBV27|-
CASAGRAGPQHF
TGTGCGTCAGCGGGCCGCGCGGGGCCCCAGCATTTT
>TRBJ1-2|TRBV3-1/TRBV3-2|-
CASSRRVGTPNYGYTF
TGTGCCAGCAGCCGCAGGGTGGGCACCCCTAACTATGGCTACACCTTC
>TRBJ2-3|TRBV9|-
CASSVTGIPTDTQYF
TGTGCCAGCAGCGTAACCGGGATTCCCACAGATACGCAGTATTTT
>TRBJ2-5|TRBV15|-
CATSRDRIREETQYF
TGTGCCACCAGCAGAGATAGAATCAGGGAAGAGACCCAGTACTTC
>TRBJ1-3|TRBV3-1/TRBV3-2|-
CASSQDPRGAGNTIYF
TGTGCCAGCAGCCAAGATCCCCGGGGAGCTGGAAACACCATATATTTT
>TRBJ1-3|TRBV3-1/TRBV3-2|TRBD1
CASSQDSIDRGGGNTIYF
TGTGCCAGCAGCCAAGATAGCATCGACAGGGGAGGAGGAAACACCATATATTTT
>TRBJ2-3|TRBV5-4|-
CASSLSAATDTQYF
TGTGCCAGCAGCTTGTCGGCTGCCACAGATACGCAGTATTTT
>TRBJ2-1|TRBV27|-
CASSFLGAAHNEQFF
TGTGCCAGCAGTTTTCTTGGGGCGGCCCACAATGAGCAGTTCTTC
>TRBJ2-7|TRBV30|TRBD1
CAWSVLDRYSYEQYF
TGTGCCTGGAGTGTACTGGACAGGTACTCCTACGAGCAGTACTTC
>TRBJ1-3|TRBV19|-
CASSPISLGRTEPGTGNTIYF
TGTGCCAGTAGTCCCATATCCCTGGGGCGTACGGAACCAGGGACTGGAAACACCATATATTTT
>TRBJ1-1|TRBV20-1|-
CSARIVATAFF
TGCAGTGCTAGGATTGTTGCAACGGCTTTCTTT
>TRBJ2-5|TRBV24-1|-
CATSDSGVASGRSGAQYF
TGTGCCACCAGTGATTCAGGAGTTGCGTCGGGCCGGTCGGGGGCCCAGTACTTC
>TRBJ1-6|TRBV7-9|-
CASSLEAGSRSPLHF
TGTGCCAGCAGCTTAGAGGCAGGGAGTCGTTCACCCCTCCACTTT
>TRBJ2-7|TRBV3-1/TRBV3-2|TRBD1
CASSHPGQGFYEQYF
TGTGCCAGCAGCCACCCGGGACAGGGTTTCTACGAGCAGTACTTC
>TRBJ2-7|TRBV3-1/TRBV3-2|TRBD2
CASSQENPRRKTSGGRSSYEQYF
TGTGCCAGCAGCCAAGAAAATCCCCGACGGAAGACTAGCGGGGGCCGAAGCTCCTACGAGCAGTACTTC